The 5 T cell receptor beta chains below come from one sample, sequenced in a study of shared clonotypes between healthy human individuals. Measured with immunoSEQ multiplex PCR; TCRdb has only the in-frame clones, and not every one. This sample has more than 400,000 clones, with 70% to 85% found just once. The sequenced sample consisted of PBMCs. The receptors shown here come from a woman between 35 and 50 years old in good health. Some clones in this sample may be carry-over from other donors' samples.

For the CDR3, the DNA is TGTGCCAGCAGTTTTTGGGGGGCTAGAGGCTACACCTTC. Protein sequence: CASSFWGARGYTF. V usage is TRBV27 and J usage is TRBJ1-2; the D gene is possibly TRBD1 (6 bases). This CDR3 is built from 13 residues. V was cut by 3 bases and J by 8 bases, with 13 bases left in between. Germline V gene sequence: CDR1 MNHEY, CDR2 SMNVEV (reference sequence).

This chain joins TRBV18 and TRBJ2-2; D remains unclear. V lost 0 bases and J 1 base, leaving 12 bases between the germline ends. The CDR3 spans 17 residues. The germline V gene encodes CDR1 KGHSH and CDR2 LQKENI. CDR3 bases: TGTGCCAGCTCACCACCGTCGGAACAGTTGAACACCGGGGAGCTGTTTTTT. Amino acids: CASSPPSEQLNTGELFF.

In this sample, this clone turned up a few times. The CDR3 is CASSNSYTGELFF. The CDR3 coding sequence is TGTGCCAGCAGCAATTCATACACCGGGGAGCTGTTTTTT. V usage is TRBV28 and J usage is TRBJ2-2; D uncertain. CDR1 and CDR2 (germline): MDHEN, SYDVKM. The CDR3 consists of 13 residues. Trimming cost V 6 bases and J 3 bases, with 8 bases left between them.

This clone was counted once. V and J are TRBV7-2 and TRBJ2-1; 10 bases are shared with TRBD2. The V segment lost 1 base and the J segment 4 bases; nucleotides outside the gene matches: 4. The V gene's germline CDR1 is SGHTA and CDR2 FQGNSA. The CDR3 is 16 amino acids. The CDR3 DNA reads as TGTGCCAGCAGCTTAGAGGGGACTAGCGTATACAATGAGCAGTTCTTC. This encodes CASSLEGTSVYNEQFF.

The chain joins TRBV4-1 to TRBJ2-2; 7 bases align to TRBD2. The CDR3 consists of 15 residues. The V and J ends lost 4 bases and 7 bases, in that order; junction bases with no gene match: 9. CDR1 MGHRA and CDR2 YSYEKL come from the germline V gene. Here the CDR3 DNA reads TGCGCCAGCAGCCCCCTGCGGGAGCGCGGCGGGGAGCTGTTTTTT. Protein: CASSPLRERGGELFF.